Below are 11 T cell receptor beta chains sequenced from a single sample in a study of blood T cell repertoires in COVID-19. Profiling relied on immunoSEQ multiplex PCR, and the TCRdb table lists in-frame clones only, not all of them. The table has about 57,000 clones, 75% to 95% seen once. Sequenced: peripheral blood. The receptors originated from a man aged 55 to 70 with acute or convalescent COVID-19.

This clone has a single count. The rearrangement links TRBV5-1 to TRBJ1-1, with D possibly TRBD1 on 6 matching bases. V lost 0 bases, J lost 1 base, and 10 bases lay in between. CDR3 length equals 15 residues. CDR1 and CDR2 from the germline V gene are SGHRS and YFSETQ. The CDR3 sequence is CASSLDRVRNTEAFF. The CDR3 region has the DNA TGCGCCAGCAGCTTGGACAGGGTAAGGAACACTGAAGCTTTCTTT.

The CDR3 DNA is TGTGCCAGCAGCCCACTAGCGGTCTCCTACGAGCAGTACTTC. Translation: CASSPLAVSYEQYF. The chain joins TRBV2 to TRBJ2-7; 8 bases line up with TRBD2. Germline V lookup: CDR1 SNHLY, CDR2 FYNNEI. The junction had 4 bases not matched to a gene; V was cut back by 6 bases and J by 0 bases. CDR3 length equals 14 residues.

The chain employs TRBV27 and TRBJ1-6; the match to TRBD1 covers 7 bases. Trimming took 2 bases from V and 9 from J; bases not matched to a gene: 7. Per germline, CDR1 MNHEY and CDR2 SMNVEV (reference sequence). The CDR3 is 15 amino acids. The DNA for the CDR3 is TGTGCCAGCAGTTTAGCCGGGACAGACCGTTCACCCCTCCACTTT. It codes for CASSLAGTDRSPLHF.

CDR3 nucleotide sequence: TGCGCCAGCGGTCAAGCCGGGACAGGGGTCGAGCAGTACTTC. Its protein is CASGQAGTGVEQYF. This chain links TRBV10-2 with TRBJ2-7; 10 positions match TRBD1. This CDR3 has 14 residues. Germline CDR1 is WSHSY and CDR2 is SAAADI. V lost 8 bases to trimming and J lost 6 bases; unmatched junction nucleotides: 10.

The V and J genes are TRBV6-6 and TRBJ2-3; 7 nucleotides line up with TRBD1. The V gene's germline CDR1 is MNHNY and CDR2 SVGAGI (reference sequence). V dropped 5 bases and J dropped 6; count of bases not matched to a gene: 5. The CDR3 is made up of 13 amino acids. In nucleotides, the CDR3 is TGTGCCAGCAGTGACCTCAGGGGGGATACGCAGTATTTT. It encodes CASSDLRGDTQYF.

As regards this clone: The junction departs from the called germline gene at one end, perhaps through a read error. The chain links TRBV7-9 to TRBJ1-1; TRBD1 matches at 7 bases. The CDR3 is made up of 14 amino acids. Germline-derived CDR1 and CDR2 are SEHNR and FQNEAQ (reference sequence). CDR3 bases: TGTGCCAGCAGCGTAGCCAGGGGGGCCCCTGAAGCTTTCTTT. Its translation: CASSVARGAPEAFF.

The CDR3 loop is CASSPSGLAGVRDIQYF. DNA for the CDR3: TGTGCCAGCAGCCCCTCGGGACTAGCGGGGGTCCGGGACATTCAGTACTTC. V and J are TRBV7-3 and TRBJ2-4; TRBD2 agrees at 14 bases. The trim removed 5 bases at V and 8 bases at J, leaving 11 bases unmatched. Germline-derived CDR1 and CDR2 are SGHTA and FQGTGA. The CDR3 runs 17 residues.

V usage is TRBV5-1 and J usage is TRBJ1-4, with TRBD1 identical over 11 bases. V shed 0 bases and J 8 bases; nucleotides not matched to a gene: 9. The CDR3 consists of 17 residues. Germline values: CDR1 SGHRS, CDR2 YFSETQ. CDR3 protein: CASSLGTGGRAGEKLFF. The CDR3 DNA reads TGCGCCAGCAGCTTGGGGACAGGGGGCAGAGCTGGGGAAAAACTGTTTTTT.

This clone was picked up one time. This sequence joins TRBV10-3 and TRBJ2-3; a weak D match, TRBD1 (6 bases). The CDR3 loop spans 15 amino acids. Germline loops: CDR1 ENHRY, CDR2 SYGVKD. With 3 bases removed from V and 0 bases from J, the gap between germline ends came to 10 bases. The CDR3 DNA is TGTGCCATCAGTGAAGGACAGTCTAGCACAGATACGCAGTATTTT. Translating gives CAISEGQSSTDTQYF.

The J gene is TRBJ1-2, the V gene TRBV3-1 (or the pseudogene TRBV3-2); TRBD1 agrees at 7 bases. V shed 5 bases, J shed 8 bases, and the junction held 20 bases outside the gene matches. The CDR3 totals 17 residues. Looked up from germline, CDR1 is LGHDT and CDR2 is YNNKEL (reference sequence). CDR3 nucleotides: TGTGCCAGCAGCTTATACATACCTCCCGACAGGGAAGGCGGCTACACCTTC. This sequence encodes CASSLYIPPDREGGYTF.

The chain links TRBV7-8 to TRBJ2-1; 7 nucleotides agree with TRBD2. CDR3 length: 16 amino acids. With V trimmed by 4 bases and J by 7 bases, 13 bases remained unmatched. From germline, CDR1 is SGHVS and CDR2 FQNEAQ. CDR3 bases: TGTGCCAGCAGCTCACCTCTCGCGGGAGATTGGAATGAGCAGTTCTTC. It yields the protein CASSSPLAGDWNEQFF.